The rows below give T cell receptor beta chains drawn from one sample of a study of T cell responses to AZD1222 COVID-19 vaccine. Some clones are missing from TCRdb's copy, which holds only in-frame ones; the method was immunoSEQ multiplex PCR. The table shows some 180,000 clones, with around 90% occurring only once. Sequencing was performed on peripheral blood, taken on day 0 of AZD1222 vaccination. These receptors all come from an adult in good health. Each CDR3 is given with its conserved first and last residue. Each record gives: V gene, J gene, clone size, D gene, CDR3 protein, CDR3 DNA. D genes are given only for firm matches. Clone size appears in some rows only: once, few, many, or a class for an expanded clone.

v_call: TRBV10-3
j_call: TRBJ1-2
clone_size: NA
d_call: NA
cdr3_aa: CAISAPGGENGYTF
cdr3_nt: TGTGCCATCAGTGCCCCGGGGGGGGAGAATGGCTACACCTTC

v_call: TRBV30
j_call: TRBJ2-5
clone_size: NA
d_call: TRBD2
cdr3_aa: CAWNPRAGVRETQYF
cdr3_nt: TGTGCCTGGAACCCAAGAGCGGGAGTACGAGAGACCCAGTACTTC

v_call: TRBV7-2
j_call: TRBJ2-7
clone_size: NA
d_call: NA
cdr3_aa: CASRAGAAYEQYF
cdr3_nt: TGTGCAAGCCGGGCAGGGGCCGCCTACGAGCAGTACTTC

v_call: TRBV6-5
j_call: TRBJ1-2
clone_size: NA
d_call: NA
cdr3_aa: CASRAQGGYGYTF
cdr3_nt: TGTGCCAGCAGAGCACAGGGAGGCTATGGCTACACCTTC

v_call: TRBV14
j_call: TRBJ1-2
clone_size: NA
d_call: NA
cdr3_aa: CASSLGAQGSYGYTF
cdr3_nt: TGTGCCAGCAGCCTCGGCGCACAGGGATCCTATGGCTACACCTTC

v_call: TRBV19
j_call: TRBJ2-5
clone_size: few
d_call: TRBD1
cdr3_aa: CASSKGATIRETQYF
cdr3_nt: TGTGCCAGTAGTAAGGGGGCTACAATCCGGGAGACCCAGTACTTC

v_call: TRBV19
j_call: TRBJ1-1
clone_size: NA
d_call: NA
cdr3_aa: CASMRDPRTPRTEAFF
cdr3_nt: TGTGCCAGCATGCGGGACCCTCGGACCCCTAGGACTGAAGCTTTCTTT

v_call: TRBV30
j_call: TRBJ2-1
clone_size: NA
d_call: TRBD2
cdr3_aa: CAWSVPPSETSGTRNYNEQFF
cdr3_nt: TGTGCCTGGAGTGTTCCCCCCTCCGAAACTAGCGGGACGAGAAATTACAATGAGCAGTTCTTC

v_call: TRBV4-1
j_call: TRBJ1-1
clone_size: NA
d_call: NA
cdr3_aa: CASSQGEGYTEAFF
cdr3_nt: TGCGCCAGCAGCCAAGGCGAGGGTTACACTGAAGCTTTCTTT

v_call: TRBV6-2/TRBV6-3
j_call: TRBJ1-2
clone_size: NA
d_call: NA
cdr3_aa: CASSYNTGRVGYGYTF
cdr3_nt: TGTGCCAGCAGTTATAATACGGGCAGGGTCGGCTATGGCTACACCTTC

v_call: TRBV5-1
j_call: TRBJ2-7
clone_size: NA
d_call: TRBD2
cdr3_aa: CASRSTSSYEQYF
cdr3_nt: TGCGCCAGCAGGTCGACTAGCAGCTACGAGCAGTACTTC

v_call: TRBV28
j_call: TRBJ1-6
clone_size: NA
d_call: NA
cdr3_aa: CASSFSPGSYNSPLHF
cdr3_nt: TGTGCCAGCAGTTTCTCTCCAGGGTCCTATAATTCACCCCTCCACTTT

v_call: TRBV19
j_call: TRBJ1-6
clone_size: few
d_call: NA
cdr3_aa: CASSNDFKSLHF
cdr3_nt: TGTGCCAGTAGTAACGACTTTAAGTCCCTCCACTTT

v_call: TRBV19
j_call: TRBJ1-6
clone_size: NA
d_call: TRBD1
cdr3_aa: CASSPQRTGNSPLHF
cdr3_nt: TGTGCCAGTAGCCCCCAACGGACAGGAAATTCACCCCTCCACTTT

v_call: TRBV28
j_call: TRBJ2-2
clone_size: once
d_call: NA
cdr3_aa: CASSLPVWQGFTGELFF
cdr3_nt: TGTGCCAGCAGTCTTCCTGTGTGGCAGGGATTCACCGGGGAGCTGTTTTTT

v_call: TRBV7-3
j_call: TRBJ2-4
clone_size: NA
d_call: TRBD2
cdr3_aa: CASSLRLAGGNIQYF
cdr3_nt: TGTGCCAGCAGCTTAAGGCTAGCGGGGGGAAACATTCAGTACTTC

v_call: TRBV15
j_call: TRBJ1-4
clone_size: NA
d_call: TRBD1
cdr3_aa: CATSRDWDREGEKLFF
cdr3_nt: TGTGCCACCAGCAGAGATTGGGACAGGGAGGGTGAAAAACTGTTTTTT

v_call: TRBV7-9
j_call: TRBJ2-2
clone_size: NA
d_call: NA
cdr3_aa: CASSSRRGARNTGELFF
cdr3_nt: TGTGCCAGCAGCTCCAGACGAGGGGCGCGAAACACCGGGGAGCTGTTTTTT

v_call: TRBV10-2
j_call: TRBJ2-1
clone_size: NA
d_call: TRBD2
cdr3_aa: CASTRLAGHNEQFF
cdr3_nt: TGCGCCAGCACTCGACTAGCGGGACACAATGAGCAGTTCTTC

v_call: TRBV27
j_call: TRBJ1-2
clone_size: NA
d_call: TRBD1
cdr3_aa: CASSPLIGQVYGYTF
cdr3_nt: TGTGCCAGCAGTCCACTTATAGGACAGGTCTATGGCTACACCTTC

v_call: TRBV6-5
j_call: TRBJ1-3
clone_size: NA
d_call: NA
cdr3_aa: CASSSGQHSGNTIYF
cdr3_nt: TGTGCCAGCAGTTCGGGGCAGCACTCTGGAAACACCATATATTTT

v_call: TRBV6-5
j_call: TRBJ1-3
clone_size: once
d_call: NA
cdr3_aa: CASSYFRGNTIYF
cdr3_nt: TGTGCCAGCAGTTACTTCAGGGGAAACACCATATATTTT

v_call: TRBV5-1
j_call: TRBJ2-7
clone_size: NA
d_call: NA
cdr3_aa: CASSDAYEQYF
cdr3_nt: TGCGCCAGCAGCGACGCCTACGAGCAGTACTTC

v_call: TRBV5-1
j_call: TRBJ2-5
clone_size: NA
d_call: NA
cdr3_aa: CASSLEARETQYF
cdr3_nt: TGCGCCAGCAGCTTGGAAGCTCGGGAGACCCAGTACTTC

v_call: TRBV4-3
j_call: TRBJ2-2
clone_size: NA
d_call: NA
cdr3_aa: CASSQGGSLSTGELFF
cdr3_nt: TGCGCCAGCAGCCAAGGAGGCAGTCTCAGCACCGGGGAGCTGTTTTTT

v_call: TRBV9
j_call: TRBJ2-2
clone_size: NA
d_call: NA
cdr3_aa: CASSSKKGTLNTGELFF
cdr3_nt: TGTGCCAGCAGCTCTAAAAAAGGGACACTGAACACCGGGGAGCTGTTTTTT

v_call: TRBV5-1
j_call: TRBJ1-2
clone_size: NA
d_call: TRBD1
cdr3_aa: CASSERQGLNYGYTF
cdr3_nt: TGCGCCAGCAGCGAAAGACAGGGGCTTAACTATGGCTACACCTTC

v_call: TRBV18
j_call: TRBJ2-5
clone_size: NA
d_call: NA
cdr3_aa: CASSPGRQQETQYF
cdr3_nt: TGTGCCAGCTCACCCGGCCGACAGCAAGAGACCCAGTACTTC

v_call: TRBV18
j_call: TRBJ2-7
clone_size: few
d_call: TRBD2
cdr3_aa: CASSPTSVSSYEQYF
cdr3_nt: TGTGCCAGCTCACCAACTAGCGTGAGCTCCTACGAGCAGTACTTC

v_call: TRBV19
j_call: TRBJ1-5
clone_size: NA
d_call: TRBD1
cdr3_aa: CASSRTGDQPQHF
cdr3_nt: TGTGCCAGTAGCCGGACAGGGGACCAGCCCCAGCATTTT

v_call: TRBV12-5
j_call: TRBJ1-4
clone_size: NA
d_call: NA
cdr3_aa: CASGLEADEKLFF
cdr3_nt: TGTGCTAGTGGTTTGGAGGCGGATGAAAAACTGTTTTTT

v_call: TRBV9
j_call: TRBJ1-1
clone_size: NA
d_call: TRBD1
cdr3_aa: CASSPRQGRNTEAFF
cdr3_nt: TGTGCCAGCAGCCCCCGACAGGGACGAAACACTGAAGCTTTCTTT

v_call: TRBV7-9
j_call: TRBJ1-5
clone_size: many
d_call: NA
cdr3_aa: CASSLGTGNQPQHF
cdr3_nt: TGTGCCAGCAGCTTAGGGACAGGCAATCAGCCCCAGCATTTT

v_call: TRBV18
j_call: TRBJ1-5
clone_size: NA
d_call: NA
cdr3_aa: CASSPVAGSYSNQPQHF
cdr3_nt: TGTGCCAGCTCACCAGTGGCAGGGTCATATAGCAATCAGCCCCAGCATTTT

v_call: TRBV19
j_call: TRBJ2-3
clone_size: few
d_call: NA
cdr3_aa: CASSVAESDTQYF
cdr3_nt: TGTGCCAGTAGTGTAGCGGAGTCGGATACGCAGTATTTT

v_call: TRBV5-1
j_call: TRBJ2-3
clone_size: NA
d_call: NA
cdr3_aa: CASSSGGPPSTDTQYF
cdr3_nt: TGCGCCAGCAGCTCCGGGGGGCCCCCTAGCACAGATACGCAGTATTTT

v_call: TRBV9
j_call: TRBJ1-2
clone_size: NA
d_call: TRBD1
cdr3_aa: CASSLLQGADYGYTF
cdr3_nt: TGTGCCAGTAGCCTACTACAGGGGGCGGACTATGGCTACACCTTC

v_call: TRBV29-1
j_call: TRBJ1-1
clone_size: NA
d_call: NA
cdr3_aa: CSVERQKNTEAFF
cdr3_nt: TGCAGCGTTGAACGACAGAAGAACACTGAAGCTTTCTTT

v_call: TRBV30
j_call: TRBJ1-2
clone_size: NA
d_call: NA
cdr3_aa: CAWSVRNYGYTF
cdr3_nt: TGTGCCTGGAGTGTACGTAACTATGGCTACACCTTC

v_call: TRBV10-1
j_call: TRBJ2-7
clone_size: NA
d_call: TRBD1
cdr3_aa: CASSEGTGGSYEQYF
cdr3_nt: TGCGCCAGCAGTGAAGGGACAGGGGGCTCCTACGAGCAGTACTTC

v_call: TRBV20-1
j_call: TRBJ1-2
clone_size: NA
d_call: TRBD1
cdr3_aa: CSATDRVATSF
cdr3_nt: TGCAGTGCTACGGACAGGGTGGCCACCAGCTTC

v_call: TRBV5-4
j_call: TRBJ2-7
clone_size: NA
d_call: TRBD2
cdr3_aa: CASSLETSGSSEQYF
cdr3_nt: TGTGCCAGCAGCTTGGAGACTAGCGGGAGTTCCGAGCAGTACTTC

v_call: TRBV4-1
j_call: TRBJ1-1
clone_size: NA
d_call: NA
cdr3_aa: CASSRDPNTEAFF
cdr3_nt: TGCGCCAGCAGCCGGGACCCGAACACTGAAGCTTTCTTT

v_call: TRBV11-2
j_call: TRBJ2-7
clone_size: NA
d_call: TRBD1
cdr3_aa: CASERRTGGSEQYF
cdr3_nt: TGTGCCAGTGAAAGGAGGACAGGGGGGTCCGAGCAGTACTTC

v_call: TRBV7-9
j_call: TRBJ2-1
clone_size: NA
d_call: TRBD2
cdr3_aa: CASSLIAGGLYNEQFF
cdr3_nt: TGTGCCAGCAGCTTAATCGCGGGAGGACTCTACAATGAGCAGTTCTTC

v_call: TRBV11-1
j_call: TRBJ2-5
clone_size: once
d_call: NA
cdr3_aa: CASSGGAWETQYF
cdr3_nt: TGTGCCAGCAGCGGAGGGGCGTGGGAGACCCAGTACTTC

v_call: TRBV28
j_call: TRBJ1-6
clone_size: NA
d_call: NA
cdr3_aa: CASSFPGASNSPLHF
cdr3_nt: TGTGCCAGCAGTTTCCCGGGGGCTAGCAATTCACCCCTCCACTTT

v_call: TRBV19
j_call: TRBJ1-5
clone_size: NA
d_call: NA
cdr3_aa: CASRDNARPQHF
cdr3_nt: TGTGCCAGCCGGGACAACGCTCGGCCCCAGCATTTT

v_call: TRBV19
j_call: TRBJ2-1
clone_size: NA
d_call: TRBD2
cdr3_aa: CASSLLAGGPNEQFF
cdr3_nt: TGTGCCAGTAGTTTACTAGCGGGGGGGCCCAATGAGCAGTTCTTC

v_call: TRBV4-1
j_call: TRBJ2-5
clone_size: NA
d_call: NA
cdr3_aa: CASSHAAPKGETQYF
cdr3_nt: TGCGCCAGCAGCCACGCAGCTCCTAAGGGGGAGACCCAGTACTTC

v_call: TRBV6-1
j_call: TRBJ1-6
clone_size: NA
d_call: TRBD1
cdr3_aa: CASSEVGTGNSPLHF
cdr3_nt: TGTGCCAGCAGCGAAGTAGGGACAGGGAATTCACCCCTCCACTTT

v_call: TRBV30
j_call: TRBJ2-3
clone_size: NA
d_call: TRBD1
cdr3_aa: CACKDREYSTDTQYF
cdr3_nt: TGTGCCTGCAAAGACAGGGAATATAGCACAGATACGCAGTATTTT

v_call: TRBV28
j_call: TRBJ1-5
clone_size: NA
d_call: NA
cdr3_aa: CASRERGPRNQPQHF
cdr3_nt: TGTGCCAGCAGAGAAAGGGGCCCTCGCAATCAGCCCCAGCATTTT

v_call: TRBV6-5
j_call: TRBJ2-3
clone_size: NA
d_call: NA
cdr3_aa: CASSYRYGATQYF
cdr3_nt: TGTGCCAGCAGTTACCGGTACGGAGCTACGCAGTATTTT

v_call: TRBV7-3
j_call: TRBJ2-5
clone_size: NA
d_call: TRBD2
cdr3_aa: CASSLRAGGETQYF
cdr3_nt: TGTGCCAGCAGCTTAAGAGCGGGAGGGGAGACCCAGTACTTC

v_call: TRBV6-1
j_call: TRBJ1-1
clone_size: NA
d_call: NA
cdr3_aa: CASSDSLKLAARAFF
cdr3_nt: TGTGCCAGCAGTGATAGCCTAAAGCTCGCCGCGAGAGCTTTCTTT

v_call: TRBV6-1
j_call: TRBJ2-7
clone_size: NA
d_call: TRBD2
cdr3_aa: CASSEKGLVEQYF
cdr3_nt: TGTGCCAGCAGTGAAAAAGGACTAGTCGAGCAGTACTTC

v_call: TRBV3-1/TRBV3-2
j_call: TRBJ2-7
clone_size: NA
d_call: NA
cdr3_aa: CASSREFQLYEQYF
cdr3_nt: TGTGCCAGCAGCCGGGAGTTCCAATTGTACGAGCAGTACTTC